This T cell receptor beta chain stems from a study of molecular identifiers for immune sequencing clone quantification. Study as a whole: For replicates, RNA isolated from roughly 20,000 or 100,000 naive CD8 cells was divided into five portions, of which four were sequenced. Study observations and caveats: Single-cell amounts of spiked Jurkat TCR RNA were reportedly detectable among about a million naive cells. In CMV-specific effectors, clones above 20 copies held over 99% of molecules; naive, under 1%.

With listed TCR primers and previously described methods, bulk TCR libraries were prepared. TCRdb reprocessed the PCR reads via MiXCR and lists one record per CDR3 protein. This sample yields 60,000 to 70,000 distinct CDR3 sequences, of which around 18% are seen a single time; about 1.5% belongs to the top ten. Ten or more counts support this clonotype. As yet, its antigen is unknown. V was pared by 1 base and J by 0 bases, with 4 bases between. The germline gives CDR1 GTSNPN, CDR2 SVGIG (reference sequence). This CDR3 contains 12 residues. The rearrangement links TRBV30 to TRBJ2-7; D not resolved. Sequencing was performed on naive CD8+ T cells from blood, with Jurkat cell RNA spiked in. The subset was: FACS-sorted CD8+CD4-CCR7+CD45RA+ naive T cells. This TCR came from a human donor in good health. Some libraries in this study had Jurkat cell RNA spiked in. DNA for the CDR3: TGTGCCTGGAGTGCTACCTCCTACGAGCAGTACTTC. Translated, it gives CAWSATSYEQYF.